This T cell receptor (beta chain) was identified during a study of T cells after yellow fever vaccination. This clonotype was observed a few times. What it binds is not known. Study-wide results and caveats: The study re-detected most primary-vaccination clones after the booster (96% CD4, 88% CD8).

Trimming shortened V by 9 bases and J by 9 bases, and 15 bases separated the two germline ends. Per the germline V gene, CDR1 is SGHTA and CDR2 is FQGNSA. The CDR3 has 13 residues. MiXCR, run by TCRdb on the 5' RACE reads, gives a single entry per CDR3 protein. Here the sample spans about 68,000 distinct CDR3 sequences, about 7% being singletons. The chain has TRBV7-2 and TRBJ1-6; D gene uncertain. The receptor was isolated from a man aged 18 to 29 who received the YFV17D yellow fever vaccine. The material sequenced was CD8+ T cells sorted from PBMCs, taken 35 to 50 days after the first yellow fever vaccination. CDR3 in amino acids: CASLGPWGSPLHF. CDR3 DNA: TGTGCCAGTCTAGGGCCGTGGGGTTCACCCCTCCACTTT.